Included here is one TCR beta chain sequence, with context. The germline V gene has CDR1 LNHNV and CDR2 YYDKDF (reference sequence). The CDR3 is 15 amino acids. J gave up 3 bases and V 1 base, and 0 bases lay outside the gene matches. Profiled with immunoSEQ multiplex PCR; TCRdb holds only in-frame clones, not every one. The sample records some 230,000 clones, approximately 85% being singletons. The data were taken from a study of blood T cell repertoires in COVID-19. The receptor was isolated from a man in his forties or fifties with acute or convalescent COVID-19. The V and J genes are TRBV15 and TRBJ2-7; 13 bases are a match to TRBD2. Input material: peripheral blood. The CDR3: CATSRGTSGGYEQYF. In DNA, the CDR3 is TGTGCCACCAGCAGAGGGACTAGCGGGGGCTACGAGCAGTACTTC.